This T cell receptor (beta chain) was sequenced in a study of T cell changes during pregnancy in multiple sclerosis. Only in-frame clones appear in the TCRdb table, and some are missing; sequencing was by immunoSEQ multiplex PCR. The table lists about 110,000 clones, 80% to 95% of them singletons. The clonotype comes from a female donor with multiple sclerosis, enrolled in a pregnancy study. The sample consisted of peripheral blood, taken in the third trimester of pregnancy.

The CDR3 reads CASSGGRGQGGTQYF. As DNA, the CDR3 is TGTGCCAGCAGTGGGGGTCGCGGACAGGGAGGGACCCAGTACTTC. The rearrangement uses TRBV6-1 and TRBJ2-5; TRBD1 aligns across 8 bases. CDR1 is MNHNS, CDR2 SASEGT, per germline. With 4 bases clipped from V and 7 bases from J, the junction kept 11 bases outside the gene matches. The CDR3 spans 15 residues.